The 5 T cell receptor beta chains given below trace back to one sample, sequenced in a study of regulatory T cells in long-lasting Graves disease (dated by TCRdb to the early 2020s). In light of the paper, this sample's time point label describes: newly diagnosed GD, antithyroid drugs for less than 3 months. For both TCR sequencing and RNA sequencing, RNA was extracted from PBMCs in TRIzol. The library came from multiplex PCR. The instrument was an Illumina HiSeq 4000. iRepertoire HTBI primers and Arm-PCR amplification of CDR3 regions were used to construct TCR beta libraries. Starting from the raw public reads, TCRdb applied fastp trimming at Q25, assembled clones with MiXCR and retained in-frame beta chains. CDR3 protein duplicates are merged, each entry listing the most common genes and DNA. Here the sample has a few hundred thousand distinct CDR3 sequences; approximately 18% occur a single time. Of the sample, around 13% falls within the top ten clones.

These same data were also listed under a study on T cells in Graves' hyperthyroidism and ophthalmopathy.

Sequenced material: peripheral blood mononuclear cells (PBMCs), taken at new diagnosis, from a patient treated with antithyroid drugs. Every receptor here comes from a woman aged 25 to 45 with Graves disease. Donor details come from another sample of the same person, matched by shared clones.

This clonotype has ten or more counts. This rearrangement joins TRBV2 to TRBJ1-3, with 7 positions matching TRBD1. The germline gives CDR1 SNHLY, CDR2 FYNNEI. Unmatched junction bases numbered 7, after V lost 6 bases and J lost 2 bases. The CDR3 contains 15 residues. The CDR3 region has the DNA TGTGCCAGCAGGGAGACAGGGTTTGCTGGAAACACCATATATTTT. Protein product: CASRETGFAGNTIYF.

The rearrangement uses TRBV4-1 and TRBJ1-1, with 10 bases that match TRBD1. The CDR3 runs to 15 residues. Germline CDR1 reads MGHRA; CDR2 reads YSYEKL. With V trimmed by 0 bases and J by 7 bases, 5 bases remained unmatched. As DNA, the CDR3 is TGCGCCAGCAGCCAAGAGACAGGGGGCAGGGGTGAAGCTTTCTTT. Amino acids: CASSQETGGRGEAFF.

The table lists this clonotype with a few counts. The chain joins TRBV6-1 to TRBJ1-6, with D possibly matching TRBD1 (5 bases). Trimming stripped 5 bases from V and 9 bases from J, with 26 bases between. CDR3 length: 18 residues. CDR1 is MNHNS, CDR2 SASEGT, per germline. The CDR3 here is CASSRGGSVTPASSPLHF. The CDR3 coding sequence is TGTGCCAGCAGTCGCGGGGGGTCGGTGACCCCGGCCAGTTCACCCCTCCACTTT.

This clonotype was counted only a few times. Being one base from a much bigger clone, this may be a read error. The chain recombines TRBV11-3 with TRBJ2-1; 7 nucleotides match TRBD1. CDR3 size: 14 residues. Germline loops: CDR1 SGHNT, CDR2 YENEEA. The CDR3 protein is CAGSLGGTYNEQFF. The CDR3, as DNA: TGTGCCGGCAGCTTAGGGGGCACCTACAATGAGCAGTTCTTC.

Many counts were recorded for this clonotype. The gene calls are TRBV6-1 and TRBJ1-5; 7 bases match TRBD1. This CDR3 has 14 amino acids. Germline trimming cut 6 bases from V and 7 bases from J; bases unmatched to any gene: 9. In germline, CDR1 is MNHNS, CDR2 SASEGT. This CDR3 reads CASSGRQGVQPQHF. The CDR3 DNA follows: TGTGCCAGCAGCGGTAGACAGGGAGTGCAGCCCCAGCATTTT.